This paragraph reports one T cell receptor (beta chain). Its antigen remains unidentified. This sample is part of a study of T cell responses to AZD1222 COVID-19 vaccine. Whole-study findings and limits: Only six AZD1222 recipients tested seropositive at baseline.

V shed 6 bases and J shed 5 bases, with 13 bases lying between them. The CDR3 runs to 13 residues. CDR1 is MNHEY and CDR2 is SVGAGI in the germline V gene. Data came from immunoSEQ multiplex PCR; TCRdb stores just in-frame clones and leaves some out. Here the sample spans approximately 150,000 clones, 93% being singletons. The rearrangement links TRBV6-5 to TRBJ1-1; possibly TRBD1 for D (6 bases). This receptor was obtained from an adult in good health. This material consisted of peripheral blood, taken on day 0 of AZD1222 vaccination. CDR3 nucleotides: TGTGCCAGCAGCTACCTAGGACAGACTGAAGCTTTCTTT. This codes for CASSYLGQTEAFF.